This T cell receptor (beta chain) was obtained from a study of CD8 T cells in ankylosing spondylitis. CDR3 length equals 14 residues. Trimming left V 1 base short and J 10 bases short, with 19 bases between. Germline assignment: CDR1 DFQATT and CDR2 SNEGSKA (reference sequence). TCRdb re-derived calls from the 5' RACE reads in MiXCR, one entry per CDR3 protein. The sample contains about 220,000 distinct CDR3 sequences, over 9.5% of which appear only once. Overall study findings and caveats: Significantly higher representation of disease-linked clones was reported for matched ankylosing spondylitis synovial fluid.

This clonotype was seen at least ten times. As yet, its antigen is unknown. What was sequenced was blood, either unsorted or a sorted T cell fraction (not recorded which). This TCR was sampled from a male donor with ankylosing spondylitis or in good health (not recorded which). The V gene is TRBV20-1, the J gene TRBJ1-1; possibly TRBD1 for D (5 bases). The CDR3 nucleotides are TGCAGTGCTAGAGCTTTTTCCGGGACGGTGAGAGCTTTCTTT. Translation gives CSARAFSGTVRAFF.